The present entry profiles one T cell receptor beta chain with its context. Germline V gene sequence: CDR1 SGHVS, CDR2 FQNEAQ. The CDR3 consists of 16 residues. Losses at the gene ends were 1 base for V and 3 bases for J; bases not matched to a gene: 7. This record comes from a study of cytomegalovirus exposure and HLA in healthy donors. This cohort consisted of healthy bone marrow donors. In the PCR, 60 Vbeta and 13 Jbeta primers were used. Per the study methods: Roughly 80 million unique TCR beta chains, 9 million to 12 million shared, were counted in a later analysis. Clones were read by immunoSEQ multiplex PCR, and TCRdb kept only the in-frame ones, dropping some. For V, J and clone size, that table is used; D and trimming come from the DNA. The data show around 110,000 clones, around two thirds seen once.

The sequence was obtained from a woman aged 35 to 49 in good health and CMV-seropositive. Sequenced input: PBMCs. The rearrangement joins TRBV7-8 to TRBJ2-3; 7 bases fit TRBD1. The CDR3 DNA is TGTGCCAGCAGCTTAGTCCCAGGGGGTTTAACAGATACGCAGTATTTT. The encoded protein is CASSLVPGGLTDTQYF.